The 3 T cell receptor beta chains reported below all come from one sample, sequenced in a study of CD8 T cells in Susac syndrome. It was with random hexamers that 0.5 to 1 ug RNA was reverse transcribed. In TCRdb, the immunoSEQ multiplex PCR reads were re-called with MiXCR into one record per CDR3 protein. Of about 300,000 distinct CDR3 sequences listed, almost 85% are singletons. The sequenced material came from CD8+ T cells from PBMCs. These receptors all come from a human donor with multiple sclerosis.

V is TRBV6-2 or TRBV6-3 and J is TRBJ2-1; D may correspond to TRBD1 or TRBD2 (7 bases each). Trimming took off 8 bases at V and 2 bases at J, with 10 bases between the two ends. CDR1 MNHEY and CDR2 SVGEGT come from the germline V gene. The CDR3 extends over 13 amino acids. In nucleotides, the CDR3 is TGTGCCAGCGGGAGGGGGCCCTACAATGAGCAGTTCTTC. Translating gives CASGRGPYNEQFF.

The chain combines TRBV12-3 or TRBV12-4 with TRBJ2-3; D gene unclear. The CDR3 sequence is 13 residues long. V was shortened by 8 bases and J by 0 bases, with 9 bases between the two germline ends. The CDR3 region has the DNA TGTGCCAGCGTGGGCAGCAGCACAGATACGCAGTATTTT. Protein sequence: CASVGSSTDTQYF.

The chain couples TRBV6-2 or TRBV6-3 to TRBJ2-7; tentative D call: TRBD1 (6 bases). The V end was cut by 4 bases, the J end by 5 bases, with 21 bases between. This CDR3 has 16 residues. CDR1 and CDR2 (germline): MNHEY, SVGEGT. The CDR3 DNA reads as TGTGCCAGCAGTTCGGGACACCTGGGCAGAGTGGACGAGCAGTACTTC. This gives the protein CASSSGHLGRVDEQYF.